This T cell receptor beta chain was sequenced for a study of T-cell reconstitution after alpha-beta-depleted transplantation in children. Unique molecular identifiers tagged the TCRbeta library. TCRdb recomputed calls from the PCR reads with MiXCR, one row per CDR3 protein. The data show roughly 30,000 distinct CDR3 sequences, with under 8% seen just once and more than 20% held by the top ten. Study-level results: From surviving recipient T cells and thymic progenitors came the high day-60 TCRbeta diversity observed in some patients. Reportedly, only several hundred clones from non-depleted graft cells drove alpha-beta T-cell counts at about two months. One year post-transplant, T-cell counts and diversity were largely derived from T cells produced anew.

Ten or more counts support this clonotype. The antigen is unknown. The CDR3 contains 15 residues. V was clipped by 6 bases and J by 0 bases, with 15 bases between them. Germline CDR1 reads SQVTM; CDR2 reads ANQGSEA. The chain joins TRBV29-1 to TRBJ2-1, with a tentative D call TRBD1 (5 bases). The sequencing used peripheral blood, collected 60 days after TCRalphabeta/CD19-depleted stem cell transplant. The sequence came from a child less than two years old who had a stem cell transplant for acute myeloid leukemia, so the T cells may come from the graft donor. The CDR3 protein is CSVSGRKFSYNEQFF. CDR3 in DNA: TGCAGCGTCTCAGGGCGGAAGTTCTCCTACAATGAGCAGTTCTTC.